Presented here are 19 T cell receptor beta chains from one specimen sequenced in a study of blood T cell repertoires in COVID-19. Only in-frame clones appear in the TCRdb table, and some are missing; sequencing was by immunoSEQ multiplex PCR. In the table there are 200,000 to 250,000 clones, 82% of which are singletons. Specimen: PBMCs or T cells enriched from blood (not recorded which). These receptors were taken from a woman aged 55-75 years who had recovered from COVID-19.

The chain has TRBV6-5 and TRBJ2-2; 9 bases fit TRBD1. The CDR3 is 14 residues long. After removal of 6 bases from V and 1 base from J, the junction contained 0 bases not matched to a gene. Per the germline V gene, CDR1 is MNHEY and CDR2 is SVGAGI. CDR3 nucleotides: TGTGCCAGCAGGACAGGGGGGAACACCGGGGAGCTGTTTTTT. The encoded protein is CASRTGGNTGELFF.

This clone was recorded once. V is TRBV7-9 and J is TRBJ1-6, with D perhaps matching TRBD1 (6 bases). The CDR3 loop spans 18 amino acids. V was pared by 0 bases and J by 0 bases, with 12 bases between. Germline CDR1 SEHNR, CDR2 FQNEAQ (reference sequence). The CDR3 protein is CASSLAGGSSSYNSPLHF. Here the CDR3 DNA reads TGTGCCAGCAGCTTAGCAGGGGGATCGAGCTCCTATAATTCACCCCTCCACTTT.

This chain uses TRBV7-2 with TRBJ2-1, with D maybe TRBD1 (5 bases). V was clipped by 4 bases and J by 7 bases, with 11 bases between them. Germline-derived CDR1 and CDR2 are SGHTA and FQGNSA. This CDR3 is 13 amino acids long. CDR3 bases: TGTGCCAGCAGCTCCCAGGGTGGAAATGAGCAGTTCTTC. Residues: CASSSQGGNEQFF.

This chain connects TRBV14 to TRBJ1-6; a weak D match, TRBD1 (5 bases). Trimming pared 4 bases from V and 5 bases from J, leaving 9 bases between. The CDR3 is 14 amino acids. Per the germline V gene, CDR1 is SGHDN and CDR2 is FVKESK. This CDR3 is CASSRGVHNSPLHF. The CDR3 DNA reads TGTGCCAGCAGCCGGGGGGTCCATAATTCACCCCTCCACTTT.

V usage is TRBV5-4 and J usage is TRBJ1-6, with 10 bases lining up with TRBD1. The V segment lost 5 bases and the J segment 6 bases; nucleotides outside the gene matches: 5. The CDR3 contains 15 residues. Germline assignment: CDR1 SGHNT and CDR2 YYREEE (reference sequence). The CDR3 region is CASRPGQGRNSPLHF. Here the CDR3 DNA reads TGTGCCAGCAGACCGGGACAGGGGCGTAATTCACCCCTCCACTTT.

This chain connects TRBV6-4 to TRBJ1-4, with D tentatively TRBD1 (6 bases). Trimming shortened V by 2 bases and J by 4 bases, and 8 bases separated the two germline ends. The CDR3 has 14 amino acids. The germline V gene has CDR1 MRHNA and CDR2 SNTAGT. CDR3 nucleotide sequence: TGTGCCAGCAGTGACGACAGGTTTAATGAAAAACTGTTTTTT. Protein: CASSDDRFNEKLFF.

The V and J genes are TRBV6-5 and TRBJ1-6; no clear D. Trimming shortened V by 3 bases and J by 9 bases, and 15 bases separated the two germline ends. Germline-derived CDR1 and CDR2 are MNHEY and SVGAGI. This CDR3 is built from 15 residues. The chain's CDR3 is CASSYDPGMISPLHF. DNA of the CDR3: TGTGCCAGCAGTTATGACCCGGGAATGATTTCACCCCTCCACTTT.

The chain combines TRBV29-1 with TRBJ1-2, with D possibly matching TRBD1 (5 bases). This CDR3 comprises 13 residues. Germline V gene data show CDR1 as SQVTM and CDR2 as ANQGSEA. With 5 bases removed from V and 7 bases from J, the gap between germline ends came to 17 bases. The CDR3 DNA is TGCAGCGTTCGAAGGGGAGGGTATCTTGGCTACACCTTC. Translated: CSVRRGGYLGYTF.

The rearrangement joins TRBV7-2 to TRBJ2-7; weak D call: TRBD2 (6 bases). The CDR3 extends over 14 amino acids. Between the trimmed V and J ends, which lost 5 bases and 4 bases, there was a span of 15 bases. Germline V CDR1 and CDR2: SGHTA, FQGNSA. The CDR3 DNA reads as TGTGCCAGCAGCCCGGGGGTCGGCCAATACGAGCAGTACTTC. It translates to CASSPGVGQYEQYF.

The chain joins TRBV6-5 to TRBJ1-5, with D hard to call. The germline V gene has CDR1 MNHEY and CDR2 SVGAGI. Between the trimmed V and J ends, which lost 9 bases and 0 bases, there was a span of 9 bases. This CDR3 has 13 residues. The CDR3 DNA follows: TGTGCCAGTGAGAATAATAGCAATCAGCCCCAGCATTTT. It specifies CASENNSNQPQHF.

Concerning this clone itself: The identical CDR3 is also encoded by other nucleotide sequences in the sample. This CDR3 is CASSLTGPNQPQHF. The CDR3, as DNA: TGTGCCAGCAGCTTAACAGGGCCCAATCAGCCCCAGCATTTT. The rearrangement joins TRBV7-8 to TRBJ1-5; TRBD1 is a possible D gene (6 bases). Germline V gene sequence: CDR1 SGHVS, CDR2 FQNEAQ. V was pared by 2 bases and J by 3 bases, with 8 bases between. CDR3 length equals 14 residues.

This clone has more than one count but fewer than ten. The genes are TRBV5-6 and TRBJ1-5, with 9 bases identical to TRBD1. Germline CDR1 and CDR2: SGHDT and YYEEEE. V was pared by 1 base and J by 6 bases, with 8 bases of the junction left unmatched. The CDR3 extends over 16 amino acids. The CDR3 region is CASSLLGQGASQPQHF. DNA of the CDR3: TGTGCCAGCAGCTTGTTGGGACAGGGCGCATCTCAGCCCCAGCATTTT.

This clone occurred once. The chain recombines TRBV19 with TRBJ1-1, with TRBD1 as a possible D gene (6 bases). V shed 1 base and J shed 3 bases, with 15 bases lying between them. Germline CDR1 reads LNHDA; CDR2 reads SQIVND (reference sequence). CDR3 length: 16 amino acids. For the CDR3, the DNA is TGTGCCAGTAGTATAGGCGTCGGGGGGGCACACACTGAAGCTTTCTTT. It translates to CASSIGVGGAHTEAFF.

This chain links TRBV6-4 with TRBJ2-1, with 8 bases identical to TRBD2. The germline CDR1 and CDR2 sequences are MRHNA and SNTAGT. The CDR3 totals 15 residues. V was pared by 2 bases and J by 7 bases, with 7 bases of the junction left unmatched. CDR3 residues: CASSDQAGVGNEQFF. The CDR3 DNA follows: TGTGCCAGCAGTGACCAAGCGGGGGTAGGAAATGAGCAGTTCTTC.

The CDR3 is CASSQGRTNTGELFF. The CDR3 DNA sequence: TGTGCCAGCAGCCAAGGTAGAACGAACACCGGGGAGCTGTTTTTT. The chain joins TRBV3-1 (or the pseudogene TRBV3-2) to TRBJ2-2; no reliable D call. This CDR3 is built from 15 residues. V lost 1 base and J 0 bases, leaving 6 bases between the germline ends. The germline gives CDR1 LGHDT, CDR2 YNNKEL (reference sequence).

V gene TRBV2 combines with J gene TRBJ1-5; no firm D call. The CDR3 runs to 13 residues. V lost 3 bases and J lost 4, with 7 bases in between. Germline CDR1 and CDR2: SNHLY and FYNNEI. As DNA, the CDR3 is TGTGCCAGCAGTGAGGGGAGGAATCAGCCCCAGCATTTT. As protein: CASSEGRNQPQHF. The variable domain in full, completed from reference TRBV2 and TRBJ1-5, reads EPEVTQTPSHQVTQMGQEVILRCVPISNHLYFYWYRQILGQKVEFLVSFYNNEISEKSEIFDDQFSVERPDGSNFTLKIRSTKLEDSAMYFCASSEGRNQPQHFGDGTRLSIL.

V usage is TRBV10-1 and J usage is TRBJ2-3, with 11 bases fitting TRBD2. V gave up 5 bases and J gave up 5 bases; unmatched junction bases: 0. The germline V gene has CDR1 WNHNN and CDR2 SYGVQD (reference sequence). This CDR3 contains 13 residues. The CDR3 loop is CASSTSGGDTQYF. CDR3 in DNA: TGCGCCAGCAGTACTAGCGGGGGAGATACGCAGTATTTT.

The chain employs TRBV19 and TRBJ2-1, with a weak D call TRBD1 (6 bases). Germline V gene data show CDR1 as LNHDA and CDR2 as SQIVND (reference sequence). Deletions cut 8 bases from V and 1 base from J, with 15 bases between. The CDR3 is 15 residues long. CDR3: CASSPWDISYNEQFF. DNA for the CDR3: TGTGCCAGTTCCCCGTGGGACATATCCTACAATGAGCAGTTCTTC.

Only one count was recorded for this clone. The chain links TRBV30 to TRBJ1-1, with D uncertain. Trimming left V 3 bases short and J 2 bases short, with 10 bases between. Germline CDR1 reads GTSNPN; CDR2 reads SVGIG (reference sequence). The CDR3 sequence is 13 residues long. The DNA for the CDR3 is TGTGCCTGGAGGCCACAGCTCAACACTGAAGCTTTCTTT. Translating it yields CAWRPQLNTEAFF.